The 26 T cell receptor beta chains below all came from one sample that was sequenced in a study of blood T cell repertoires in COVID-19. Profiling relied on immunoSEQ multiplex PCR, and the TCRdb table lists in-frame clones only, not all of them. Counted here are tens of thousands of clones, approximately 78% occurring once; the ten biggest clones make up 10% to 15%. The specimen sequenced was peripheral blood. These receptors all come from a man older than 75 with acute or convalescent COVID-19.

The V gene is TRBV6-5, the J gene TRBJ1-6; 9 bases match TRBD1. CDR1 is MNHEY, CDR2 SVGAGI, per germline. V lost 3 bases to trimming and J lost 8 bases; unmatched junction nucleotides: 5. CDR3 length: 15 amino acids. The CDR3 spells CASSYAGTGYSPLHF. CDR3 bases: TGTGCCAGCAGTTATGCCGGGACAGGGTATTCACCCCTCCACTTT.

This clone appeared a few times. V and J are TRBV6-5 and TRBJ2-7, with 9 positions matching TRBD2. The ends lost 7 bases at V and 6 bases at J; junction bases unmatched: 7. Germline CDR1 is MNHEY and CDR2 is SVGAGI. CDR3 length: 13 amino acids. The CDR3: CASTGTSLLEQYF. CDR3 coding DNA: TGTGCCAGCACCGGGACTAGCCTACTCGAGCAGTACTTC.

The chain employs TRBV3-1 (or the pseudogene TRBV3-2) and TRBJ2-2; D is unresolved. Germline lookup yields CDR1 LGHDT and CDR2 YNNKEL (reference sequence). The V gene lost 2 bases and the J gene lost 8 bases, with 6 bases spanning the gap. This CDR3 region has 12 residues. CDR3 nucleotide sequence: TGTGCCAGCAGCCAATGGGCTGGGGAGCTGTTTTTT. Protein product: CASSQWAGELFF.

The chain joins TRBV30 to TRBJ1-1; weak D call: TRBD1 (6 bases). The V and J ends lost 2 bases and 5 bases respectively, with 12 bases between them. Germline loops: CDR1 GTSNPN, CDR2 SVGIG (reference sequence). This CDR3 has 13 residues. The CDR3 DNA reads as TGTGCCTGGAGTTCTCAGGGGTTGACTGAAGCTTTCTTT. Protein product: CAWSSQGLTEAFF.

The gene calls are TRBV11-1 and TRBJ1-1, with 9 bases matching TRBD1. Germline CDR1 is SGHAT and CDR2 is FQDESV (reference sequence). There are 12 residues in the CDR3. J gave up 11 bases and V 6 bases, and 7 bases lay outside the gene matches. The CDR3 bases are TGTGCCAGCAGAACCGGGACAGGGATCGCTTTCTTT. Translating gives CASRTGTGIAFF.

The rearrangement links TRBV5-6 to TRBJ1-4; the D is unclear. V dropped 2 bases and J dropped 0 bases, with 8 bases sitting between them. This CDR3 is built from 15 residues. Germline CDR1 reads SGHDT; CDR2 reads YYEEEE. The CDR3 region has the DNA TGTGCCAGCAGCTTACAGCCTGCAACTAATGAAAAACTGTTTTTT. Protein product: CASSLQPATNEKLFF.

The CDR3 sequence is CASSYSQGGPLYGYTF. The CDR3 DNA reads as TGTGCCAGCAGTTACTCCCAGGGAGGACCCCTTTATGGCTACACCTTC. The V gene is TRBV6-5, the J gene TRBJ1-2; possibly TRBD1 for D (5 bases). This CDR3 spans 16 amino acids. Germline V lookup: CDR1 MNHEY, CDR2 SVGAGI. V was clipped by 0 bases and J by 5 bases, with 16 bases between them.

V usage is TRBV18 and J usage is TRBJ2-1; 9 bases are a match to TRBD2. V gave up 3 bases and J gave up 6 bases; unmatched junction bases: 9. Germline CDR1 is KGHSH and CDR2 is LQKENI. This CDR3 is built from 16 residues. This CDR3 is CASSPRSSGVGNEQFF. DNA of the CDR3: TGTGCCAGCTCACCGCGTTCTAGCGGGGTAGGCAATGAGCAGTTCTTC.

This chain connects TRBV25-1 to TRBJ1-3; D gene ambiguous. Germline CDR1 reads MGHDK; CDR2 reads SYGVNS. This CDR3 region has 13 residues. V was cut by 3 bases and J by 8 bases, with 11 bases left in between. This CDR3 is CASSDEGRDTIYF. In nucleotides, the CDR3 is TGTGCCAGCAGTGACGAGGGTAGAGACACCATATATTTT. The full variable domain, rest sourced from reference TRBV25-1 and TRBJ1-3, is EADIYQTPRYLVIGTGKKITLECSQTMGHDKMYWYQQDPGMELHLIHYSYGVNSTEKGDLSSESTVSRIRTEHFPLTLESARPSHTSQYLCASSDEGRDTIYFGEGSWLTVV.

The CDR3 loop is CASSALVTGTDTQYF. The CDR3 bases are TGTGCCAGCAGCGCCCTAGTGACGGGGACAGATACGCAGTATTTT. The chain couples TRBV9 to TRBJ2-3, with D possibly being TRBD2 (5 bases). The germline V gene encodes CDR1 SGDLS and CDR2 YYNGEE. The CDR3 consists of 15 residues. Trimming left V 3 bases short and J 3 bases short, with 14 bases between.

The J gene is TRBJ1-1, the V gene TRBV7-9; D gene ambiguous. CDR3 length: 14 amino acids. Deletions cut 5 bases from V and 0 bases from J, with 10 bases between. Germline CDR1 is SEHNR and CDR2 is FQNEAQ (reference sequence). CDR3 protein: CASSQRELNTEAFF. Written as DNA, the CDR3 is TGTGCCAGCAGCCAGAGGGAGTTGAACACTGAAGCTTTCTTT.

V usage is TRBV29-1 and J usage is TRBJ1-2; D gene uncertain. Trimming stripped 2 bases from V and 5 bases from J, with 12 bases between. Germline V gives CDR1 SQVTM, CDR2 ANQGSEA. The CDR3 contains 13 residues. This CDR3 is CSVEQEAGYGYTF. CDR3 sequence (DNA): TGCAGCGTTGAACAGGAGGCGGGATATGGCTACACCTTC.

This chain connects TRBV23-1 to TRBJ1-2; D remains unclear. TRBV23-1 is an ORF, and what it does is uncertain. V was shortened by 4 bases and J by 4 bases, with 19 bases between the two germline ends. The CDR3 sequence is 16 residues long. The CDR3: CASSPYRGRPFYGYTF. The DNA of the CDR3 is TGCGCCAGCAGTCCGTATCGTGGCAGGCCTTTCTATGGCTACACCTTC.

CDR3 sequence (DNA): TGTGCCAGCAGCTTGGGGGTACTAGCGGGAAGTCCCGGGGAGCTGTTTTTT. Its protein product is CASSLGVLAGSPGELFF. This sequence joins TRBV5-4 and TRBJ2-2; TRBD2 aligns across 10 bases. In germline, CDR1 is SGHNT, CDR2 YYREEE (reference sequence). V shed 0 bases and J 6 bases; nucleotides not matched to a gene: 8. The CDR3 is 17 amino acids.

The V and J genes are TRBV4-1 and TRBJ2-7, with D perhaps matching TRBD2 (5 bases). This CDR3 region has 19 residues. V was cut by 0 bases and J by 5 bases, with 26 bases left in between. From germline, CDR1 is MGHRA and CDR2 YSYEKL. CDR3 DNA sequence: TGCGCCAGCAGCCAAGATCTAGGTGGATTTGGGGAGTTTAGGGACGAGCAGTACTTC. Translated, it gives CASSQDLGGFGEFRDEQYF.

This rearrangement joins TRBV10-2 to TRBJ1-4, with D possibly matching TRBD1 (5 bases). Germline lookup yields CDR1 WSHSY and CDR2 SAAADI. V lost 0 bases, J lost 6 bases, and 17 bases lay in between. The CDR3 contains 17 residues. CDR3 in DNA: TGCGCCAGCAGTGAGTCACTGGGACTGGTTTATGATGAAAAACTGTTTTTT. Translated, it gives CASSESLGLVYDEKLFF.

The chain joins TRBV24-1 to TRBJ2-3, with TRBD2 matching over 10 bases. V trimming: 7 bases; J trimming: 5 bases; junction bases outside the gene matches: 8. Germline V lookup: CDR1 KGHDR, CDR2 SFDVKD. This CDR3 comprises 15 residues. CDR3 DNA sequence: TGTGCCACCAGGGGGCAGCGGGGGGGAGAAGATACGCAGTATTTT. Translation gives CATRGQRGGEDTQYF.

The chain uses TRBV15 and TRBJ2-3; 7 positions match TRBD2. Germline values: CDR1 LNHNV, CDR2 YYDKDF (reference sequence). This CDR3 has 17 residues. The V segment lost 0 bases and the J segment 2 bases; nucleotides outside the gene matches: 8. This chain's CDR3 is CATSRDRSSGATDTQYF. The CDR3 DNA is TGTGCCACCAGCAGAGATAGGTCTAGCGGAGCCACAGATACGCAGTATTTT. Supplemented by reference TRBV15 and TRBJ2-3, the full variable domain reads DAMVIQNPRYQVTQFGKPVTLSCSQTLNHNVMYWYQQKSSQAPKLLFHYYDKDFNNEADTPDNFQSRRPNTSFCFLDIRSPGLGDTAMYLCATSRDRSSGATDTQYFGPGTRLTVL.

The V gene is TRBV19, the J gene TRBJ2-2; 14 bases align to TRBD2. With V trimmed by 7 bases and J by 4 bases, 5 bases remained unmatched. The CDR3 covers 16 residues. Germline CDR1 reads LNHDA; CDR2 reads SQIVND (reference sequence). For the CDR3, the DNA is TGTGCCAGTAAGACTAGCGGGAGGGGTGGCACCGGGGAGCTGTTTTTT. Translating it yields CASKTSGRGGTGELFF. The variable domain in full, completed from reference TRBV19 and TRBJ2-2, reads DGGITQSPKYLFRKEGQNVTLSCEQNLNHDAMYWYRQDPGQGLRLIYYSQIVNDFQKGDIAEGYSVSREKKESFPLTVTSAQKNPTAFYLCASKTSGRGGTGELFFGEGSRLTVL.

CDR3 nucleotides: TGTGCCTGGAGTGTACACGAGGGTGGGCAGTTCTTC. Translation gives CAWSVHEGGQFF. The chain has TRBV30 and TRBJ2-1, with D perhaps TRBD2 (5 bases). V was shortened by 0 bases and J by 12 bases, with 12 bases between the two germline ends. This CDR3 has 12 residues. Germline CDR1 GTSNPN, CDR2 SVGIG (reference sequence).

The chain couples TRBV2 to TRBJ2-2; 9 nucleotides agree with TRBD1. Germline V gene lookup returns CDR1 SNHLY and CDR2 FYNNEI. The V and J ends lost 6 bases and 5 bases, in that order; junction bases with no gene match: 13. The CDR3 length is 17 residues. For the CDR3, the DNA is TGTGCCAGCAGCCGGGACAGGGTCGAACTTGTGACCGGGGAGCTGTTTTTT. It encodes CASSRDRVELVTGELFF.

The chain is built from TRBV24-1 and TRBJ2-7, with 8 bases identical to TRBD1. V gave up 5 bases and J gave up 6 bases; unmatched junction bases: 8. The CDR3 runs 14 residues. Per the germline V gene, CDR1 is KGHDR and CDR2 is SFDVKD. This chain's CDR3 is CATSVETGVGEQYF. CDR3 bases: TGTGCCACCAGTGTCGAGACAGGGGTGGGCGAGCAGTACTTC.

V is TRBV5-1 and J is TRBJ1-1, with 7 bases lining up with TRBD1. This CDR3 is 14 amino acids long. Germline values: CDR1 SGHRS, CDR2 YFSETQ. V lost 1 base to trimming and J lost 5 bases; unmatched junction nucleotides: 5. The CDR3 nucleotides are TGCGCCAGCAGCTTGATCCCAGGGGGAACTGAAGCTTTCTTT. Protein sequence: CASSLIPGGTEAFF.

This clone occurred once. The rearrangement links TRBV2 to TRBJ2-3; 13 bases are shared with TRBD2. Germline V gives CDR1 SNHLY, CDR2 FYNNEI. The CDR3 totals 16 residues. The ends lost 6 bases at V and 2 bases at J; junction bases unmatched: 5. This chain's CDR3 is CASSLGLAGVTDTQYF. The CDR3 DNA sequence: TGTGCCAGCAGCCTCGGACTAGCGGGGGTCACAGATACGCAGTATTTT.

A few counts support this clone. The genes are TRBV30 and TRBJ2-1; 8 nucleotides agree with TRBD2. CDR1 and CDR2 from the germline V gene are GTSNPN and SVGIG (reference sequence). The CDR3 consists of 13 residues. With 1 base clipped from V and 7 bases from J, the junction kept 3 bases outside the gene matches. The CDR3 nucleotides read TGTGCCTGGAGTGCGGCTAGCGGGAATGAGCAGTTCTTC. Its protein is CAWSAASGNEQFF.

J is TRBJ2-7 and V is TRBV30, with 7 bases that match TRBD2. Losses at the gene ends were 3 bases for V and 7 bases for J; bases not matched to a gene: 9. Germline V lookup: CDR1 GTSNPN, CDR2 SVGIG (reference sequence). This CDR3 has 13 residues. CDR3 region: CAWRIAGRREQYF. The CDR3 DNA reads as TGTGCCTGGAGAATAGCGGGTCGTAGGGAGCAGTACTTC.